The clone carrying this T cell receptor (beta chain) showed up many times. This specimen belongs to a study of human T cells and chemical hapten exposure. MiXCR was run by TCRdb on the RACE reads, yielding one entry per CDR3 protein. The sample lists around 380,000 distinct CDR3 sequences, around 5% seen once, with around 8% in the top ten. Germline V gene lookup returns CDR1 SEHNR and CDR2 FQNEAQ (reference sequence). V was trimmed by 4 bases and J by 2 bases, leaving 13 bases between them. This CDR3 has 15 amino acids. Stated time point: pre-sensitization, week 0. Treatment here: therapeutic diphenylcyclopropenone sensitization with weekly scalp DPC.

The source material was whole blood, sampled in connection with sensitization to the hapten diphenylcyclopropenone (DPC). This receptor was obtained from a woman aged 18-29 years with alopecia areata. Some clones in this sample may be carry-over from other donors' samples. V gene TRBV7-9 combines with J gene TRBJ2-3; tentatively, D is TRBD1 (6 bases). This CDR3 is CASSSETGLTDTQYF. The CDR3 DNA follows: TGTGCCAGCAGCTCCGAGACAGGTCTCACAGATACGCAGTATTTT. Full variable domain (missing parts from reference TRBV7-9 and TRBJ2-3): DTGVSQNPRHKITKRGQNVTFRCDPISEHNRLYWYRQTLGQGPEFLTYFQNEAQLEKSRLLSDRFSAERPKGSFSTLEIQRTEQGDSAMYLCASSSETGLTDTQYFGPGTRLTVL.